Below are 16 T cell receptor beta chains sequenced from a single sample in a study of T cell repertoires in cytomegalovirus infection (dated by TCRdb to between 2018 and 2021). This sample was sequenced with an Illumina HiSeq 1500. Starting from the raw public reads, TCRdb applied fastp trimming at Q25, assembled clones with MiXCR and retained in-frame beta chains. Duplicate CDR3 protein sequences are folded into a single record with the most common DNA and genes. In this sample the table shows approximately 550,000 distinct CDR3 sequences, 16% of which occur a single time. The ten largest clones represent about 24% of the sample. Sequencing input: CD8+ T cells from PBMCs. The receptors shown here come from a human donor in good health (CMV status not recorded). Some clones in this sample may be carry-over from other donors' samples.

In this sample, this clonotype turned up many times. The rearrangement uses TRBV12-3 or TRBV12-4 and TRBJ2-1; 9 nucleotides agree with TRBD1. V was pared by 2 bases and J by 8 bases, with 10 bases of the junction left unmatched. The CDR3 extends over 16 amino acids. The CDR3 here is CASSLTGQGTHHEQFF. DNA for the CDR3: TGTGCCAGCAGTTTAACAGGACAGGGGACACACCATGAGCAGTTCTTC.

The chain joins TRBV15 to TRBJ2-2; TRBD1 or TRBD2 may be the D gene (7 bases each). Trimming shortened V by 2 bases and J by 4 bases, and 17 bases separated the two germline ends. Germline values: CDR1 LNHNV, CDR2 YYDKDF (reference sequence). The CDR3 is 17 residues long. CDR3 in DNA: TGTGCCACCAGCAGAAGACAGACAGGGAGGGGCACCGGGGAGCTGTTTTTT. Amino acid sequence: CATSRRQTGRGTGELFF.

This CDR3 is CASSPGTSGAITDTQYF. The CDR3 DNA reads as TGCGCCAGCAGCCCGGGGACTAGCGGGGCCATCACAGATACGCAGTATTTT. The rearrangement uses TRBV5-1 and TRBJ2-3; 13 nucleotides line up with TRBD2. V shed 4 bases, J shed 2 bases, and the junction held 7 bases outside the gene matches. Germline CDR1 and CDR2: SGHRS and YFSETQ. The CDR3 is 17 residues long.

This chain joins TRBV9 and TRBJ1-2, with 8 bases aligning to TRBD1. Germline trimming cut 7 bases from V and 3 bases from J; bases unmatched to any gene: 8. The germline gives CDR1 SGDLS, CDR2 YYNGEE. The CDR3 sequence is 14 residues long. This CDR3 reads CASLGGTGHYGYTF. The CDR3 coding sequence is TGTGCCAGCCTGGGGGGGACAGGACACTATGGCTACACCTTC.

This clonotype was seen many times. The chain has TRBV7-8 and TRBJ2-1, with 13 bases aligning to TRBD2. The J segment lost 4 bases and the V segment lost 3 bases, leaving 12 bases of the junction unmatched. The germline V gene has CDR1 SGHVS and CDR2 FQNEAQ. This CDR3 region has 19 residues. The CDR3 region has the DNA TGTGCCAGCAGCTTCGGACTAGCGGGAGAACCGACTACTTACAATGAGCAGTTCTTC. This translates into CASSFGLAGEPTTYNEQFF.

This chain uses TRBV7-9 with TRBJ2-7, with 9 bases aligning to TRBD1. CDR1 and CDR2 from the germline V gene are SEHNR and FQNEAQ (reference sequence). CDR3 length: 15 residues. Trimming at V came to 4 bases and at J to 3 bases, leaving 7 bases not matched to a gene. The CDR3 is CASSSPGQGFYEQYF. The DNA for the CDR3 is TGTGCCAGCAGCTCGCCGGGACAGGGTTTCTACGAGCAGTACTTC.

The chain has TRBV4-1 and TRBJ1-5, with a tentative D call TRBD1 (5 bases). CDR3 length equals 15 residues. Germline assignment: CDR1 MGHRA and CDR2 YSYEKL. Trimming pared 6 bases from V and 1 base from J, leaving 13 bases between. This chain's CDR3 is CASRSTQASNQPQHF. The DNA for the CDR3 is TGCGCCAGCAGAAGTACACAGGCAAGCAATCAGCCCCAGCATTTT.

This clonotype occurred a few times. The J gene is TRBJ1-1, the V gene TRBV12-3 or TRBV12-4; tentatively, D is TRBD1 (6 bases). Trimming cost V 10 bases and J 1 base, with 10 bases left between them. CDR3 length equals 12 residues. CDR3: CATRGQNTEAFF. Here the CDR3 DNA reads TGTGCCACCCGGGGACAGAACACTGAAGCTTTCTTT.

This clonotype was observed a handful of times. The V and J genes are TRBV11-2 and TRBJ1-5; D might be TRBD1 (6 bases). This CDR3 is built from 14 residues. Germline CDR1 SGHAT, CDR2 FQNNGV. Trimming cost V 1 base and J 8 bases, with 12 bases left between them. CDR3 sequence reads: CASSLVGGAEPQHF. CDR3 DNA sequence: TGTGCCAGCAGCTTAGTTGGGGGCGCCGAGCCCCAGCATTTT. The whole variable domain, filled in from reference TRBV11-2 and TRBJ1-5, reads EAGVAQSPRYKIIEKRQSVAFWCNPISGHATLYWYQQILGQGPKLLIQFQNNGVVDDSQLPKDRFSAERLKGVDSTLKIQPAKLEDSAVYLCASSLVGGAEPQHFGDGTRLSIL.

The chain uses TRBV20-1 and TRBJ2-3; TRBD2 aligns across 8 bases. V trimming: 6 bases; J trimming: 2 bases; junction bases outside the gene matches: 4. Germline CDR1 reads DFQATT; CDR2 reads SNEGSKA (reference sequence). The CDR3 is made up of 13 amino acids. The CDR3 region is CSAHGRDTDTQYF. The CDR3 nucleotides are TGCAGTGCCCACGGGAGGGACACAGATACGCAGTATTTT.

This clonotype came up many times. This chain joins TRBV7-9 and TRBJ1-1; D is uncertain. V lost 4 bases and J lost 2, with 14 bases in between. Germline V gene data show CDR1 as SEHNR and CDR2 as FQNEAQ (reference sequence). CDR3 size: 15 residues. As DNA, the CDR3 is TGTGCCAGCAGCTCCTTGGACGGATTCAACACTGAAGCTTTCTTT. Protein product: CASSSLDGFNTEAFF.

The chain joins TRBV5-1 to TRBJ2-5, with D perhaps TRBD1 (6 bases). The germline V gene has CDR1 SGHRS and CDR2 YFSETQ. The CDR3 runs 18 residues. Trimming took off 2 bases at V and 4 bases at J, with 24 bases between the two ends. CDR3 coding DNA: TGCGCCAGCAGCTTCCCAATCGCCAAGGGGGAACCCAGAGAGACCCAGTACTTC. It yields the protein CASSFPIAKGEPRETQYF.

The V gene is TRBV5-6, the J gene TRBJ2-1; TRBD1 agrees at 7 bases. Germline-derived CDR1 and CDR2 are SGHDT and YYEEEE. Trimming at V came to 4 bases and at J to 2 bases, leaving 12 bases not matched to a gene. The CDR3 sequence is 17 residues long. The CDR3 loop is CASSPWGRDRAYNEQFF. Here the CDR3 DNA reads TGTGCCAGCAGCCCATGGGGCCGGGACAGAGCCTACAATGAGCAGTTCTTC. The whole variable domain, filled in from reference TRBV5-6 and TRBJ2-1, reads DAGVTQSPTHLIKTRGQQVTLRCSPKSGHDTVSWYQQALGQGPQFIFQYYEEEERQRGNFPDRFSGHQFPNYSSELNVNALLLGDSALYLCASSPWGRDRAYNEQFFGPGTRLTVL.

The CDR3 region is CASSQDHRVNYGYTF. CDR3 nucleotides: TGTGCCAGCAGCCAAGATCACAGGGTTAACTATGGCTACACCTTC. This chain links TRBV3-1 with TRBJ1-2; maybe TRBD1 (6 bases). Germline CDR1 LGHDT, CDR2 YNNKEL (reference sequence). The CDR3 loop spans 15 amino acids. V lost 0 bases to trimming and J lost 1 base, with 9 bases between them.

The sample holds many counts of this clonotype. V is TRBV14 and J is TRBJ2-1; TRBD1 matches at 10 bases. Germline CDR1 and CDR2: SGHDN and FVKESK. Trimming took 2 bases from V and 8 from J; bases not matched to a gene: 6. The CDR3 totals 15 residues. CDR3 protein: CASSQPQDRGYEQFF. The CDR3 region has the DNA TGTGCCAGCAGCCAACCTCAGGACAGGGGGTATGAGCAGTTCTTC.

The chain recombines TRBV6-6 with TRBJ1-5; 7 positions agree with TRBD1. CDR1 is MNHNY, CDR2 SVGAGI, per germline (reference sequence). Germline trimming cut 5 bases from V and 4 bases from J; bases unmatched to any gene: 8. CDR3 size: 15 residues. The CDR3 reads CASSTTGQPNQPQHF. CDR3 sequence (DNA): TGTGCCAGCAGTACAACGGGACAGCCGAATCAGCCCCAGCATTTT.